Each of the 15 T cell receptor beta chains below was sequenced from the same sample in a study of regulatory T cells in long-lasting Graves disease. Time point indicated: persistent/refractory GD, antithyroid drugs over 5 years with positive TRAb. Researchers made the TCR library from RNA that was extracted from PBMCs. With iRepertoire HTBI primers and Arm-PCR of CDR3 regions, TCR beta libraries were built. In TCRdb, the multiplex PCR reads were re-called with MiXCR into one record per CDR3 protein. The table includes hundreds of thousands of distinct CDR3 sequences, around 20% detected once. This material consisted of peripheral blood mononuclear cells (PBMCs), taken when the disease was refractory, from a patient treated with antithyroid drugs. These receptors all stem from a female donor with Graves disease.

This clonotype was detected only a few times. The V call is TRBV6-5, the J call TRBJ2-7; weak D call: TRBD2 (5 bases). In germline, CDR1 is MNHEY, CDR2 SVGAGI. This CDR3 is 14 amino acids long. Trimming removed 0 bases from V and 4 bases from J, with 10 bases in between. The CDR3: CASSYSGGRYEQYF. The CDR3 DNA reads TGTGCCAGCAGTTACTCGGGCGGGCGATACGAGCAGTACTTC.

This clonotype was observed at least ten times. The J gene is TRBJ2-2, the V gene TRBV2; the D gene is possibly TRBD2 (5 bases). In germline, CDR1 is SNHLY, CDR2 FYNNEI. The CDR3 spans 19 residues. The V gene lost 0 bases and the J gene lost 0 bases, with 17 bases spanning the gap. CDR3 region: CASSEAAASKAANTGELFF. In nucleotides, the CDR3 is TGTGCCAGCAGTGAAGCGGCGGCTAGCAAGGCAGCGAACACCGGGGAGCTGTTTTTT.

This clonotype appeared a few times. This chain links TRBV7-8 with TRBJ2-7; 7 nucleotides match TRBD1. The CDR3 covers 15 residues. V was clipped by 4 bases and J by 4 bases; unmatched bases: 10. Looked up from germline, CDR1 is SGHVS and CDR2 is FQNEAQ. CDR3: CASSYDRVDQYEQYF. The DNA of the CDR3 is TGTGCCAGCAGCTACGACAGGGTCGATCAGTACGAGCAGTACTTC.

This clonotype was counted between two and nine times. The V call is TRBV12-3 or TRBV12-4, the J call TRBJ1-1; 7 nucleotides align to TRBD1. The CDR3 has 14 residues. V shed 3 bases, J shed 7 bases, and the junction held 8 bases outside the gene matches. The CDR3 here is CASSLGLGTDEAFF. In DNA form, the CDR3 reads TGTGCCAGCAGTTTGGGTCTGGGGACAGATGAAGCTTTCTTT.

The table lists this clonotype with many counts. This chain uses TRBV18 with TRBJ2-5; weak D call: TRBD2 (5 bases). The CDR3 contains 13 residues. The V end lost 2 bases, the J end lost 5 bases, and 9 bases lay between the germline ends. CDR1 is KGHSH, CDR2 LQKENI, per germline. The CDR3 DNA reads as TGTGCCAGCTCACCAGGCAGGAGGGAGACCCAGTACTTC. It yields the protein CASSPGRRETQYF.

The gene calls are TRBV19 and TRBJ2-4, with D possibly being TRBD2 (5 bases). V dropped 2 bases and J dropped 1 base, with 9 bases sitting between them. The germline V gene has CDR1 LNHDA and CDR2 SQIVND (reference sequence). CDR3 size: 15 residues. The CDR3 bases are TGTGCCAGTAGTATACCCGGGAACGCCAAAAACATTCAGTACTTC. This encodes CASSIPGNAKNIQYF.

The table lists this clonotype with many counts. This chain links TRBV12-3 or TRBV12-4 with TRBJ1-5, with 11 nucleotides matching TRBD1. The CDR3 has 15 amino acids. The V and J ends lost 6 bases and 4 bases, in that order; junction bases with no gene match: 5. As DNA, the CDR3 is TGTGCCAGCAGCCGGACAGGGGGCCCTAATCAGCCCCAGCATTTT. Its translation is CASSRTGGPNQPQHF.

The rearrangement joins TRBV12-3 or TRBV12-4 to TRBJ2-3; 14 bases map to TRBD2. The CDR3 runs to 22 residues. Trimming at V came to 4 bases and at J to 1 base, leaving 19 bases not matched to a gene. The CDR3 nucleotides are TGTGCCAGCAGTTCTCACTACTCCGTGGGGACTAGCGGGAGTAGGGGCACAGATACGCAGTATTTT. Translating gives CASSSHYSVGTSGSRGTDTQYF.

The V call is TRBV15, the J call TRBJ2-1; 9 bases line up with TRBD2. J was trimmed by 0 bases and V by 0 bases; bases with no gene match: 3. The length of the CDR3 is 17 residues. CDR1 and CDR2 from the germline V gene are LNHNV and YYDKDF (reference sequence). The CDR3 region is CATSRDSGLASYNEQFF. CDR3 nucleotide sequence: TGTGCCACCAGCAGAGATTCGGGACTAGCCTCCTACAATGAGCAGTTCTTC.

The V call is TRBV7-9, the J call TRBJ1-4; 8 bases agree with TRBD1. This CDR3 is built from 16 residues. The junction had 8 bases not matched to a gene; V was cut back by 2 bases and J by 6 bases. The V gene's germline CDR1 is SEHNR and CDR2 FQNEAQ (reference sequence). This chain's CDR3 is CASSLRRGTGDEKLFF. CDR3 bases: TGTGCCAGCAGCTTACGCAGGGGGACAGGAGATGAAAAACTGTTTTTT.

This chain joins TRBV7-9 and TRBJ1-2; D gene uncertain. This CDR3 has 16 amino acids. Trimming left V 1 base short and J 2 bases short, with 14 bases between. The germline gives CDR1 SEHNR, CDR2 FQNEAQ (reference sequence). This CDR3 reads CASSLVNRAGNYGYTF. Written as DNA, the CDR3 is TGTGCCAGCAGCTTAGTCAACAGAGCGGGAAACTATGGCTACACCTTC.

DNA for the CDR3: TGTGCCAGCAGCGTAGAGGGGCTCTCCGGGGAGACCCAGTACTTC. As protein: CASSVEGLSGETQYF. V usage is TRBV9 and J usage is TRBJ2-5; a possible D gene is TRBD1 (5 bases). This CDR3 comprises 15 residues. Trimming cost V 0 bases and J 5 bases, with 14 bases left between them. Germline CDR1 is SGDLS and CDR2 is YYNGEE.

V gene TRBV18 combines with J gene TRBJ2-7; 11 nucleotides agree with TRBD2. The CDR3 spans 17 residues. CDR1 is KGHSH and CDR2 is LQKENI in the germline V gene. Germline trimming cut 4 bases from V and 0 bases from J; bases unmatched to any gene: 8. The CDR3 loop reads CASSLLNLAGGSYEQYF. The CDR3 coding sequence is TGTGCCAGCTCACTCTTGAACCTAGCGGGAGGCTCCTACGAGCAGTACTTC. The full variable domain, completed using reference TRBV18 and TRBJ2-7, is NAGVMQNPRHLVRRRGQEARLRCSPMKGHSHVYWYRQLPEEGLKFMVYLQKENIIDESGMPKERFSAEFPKEGPSILRIQQVVRGDSAAYFCASSLLNLAGGSYEQYFGPGTRLTVT.

This clonotype was observed many times. The genes are TRBV27 and TRBJ1-4, with 8 bases aligning to TRBD1. Germline V lookup: CDR1 MNHEY, CDR2 SMNVEV (reference sequence). Unmatched junction bases numbered 4, after V lost 2 bases and J lost 11 bases. This CDR3 spans 13 amino acids. CDR3 coding DNA: TGTGCCAGCAGTTTAATACAGGGGGGGAAACTGTTTTTT. Translation: CASSLIQGGKLFF.

The V gene is TRBV7-3, the J gene TRBJ1-1; D perhaps matches TRBD1 (6 bases). Germline V gene sequence: CDR1 SGHTA, CDR2 FQGTGA. The CDR3 extends over 14 amino acids. Deletions cut 6 bases from V and 4 bases from J, with 15 bases between. CDR3 DNA: TGTGCCAGCAGTCCCGGGACAATGGGCACTGAAGCTTTCTTT. Encoded protein: CASSPGTMGTEAFF.